A selection of T cell receptor beta chains follows, all from one sample in a study of technical replicates of blood from several donors. Generated by immunoSEQ multiplex PCR, the TCRdb table keeps only in-frame clones and is missing some. The sample has fewer than 100,000 clones, approximately 90% seen once. Material for sequencing was T cells isolated from PBMCs. Every receptor here comes from a human donor in good health. CDR3s include the opening cysteine and the closing phenylalanine or tryptophan. Each record gives: CDR3 length, V gene, D gene, J gene, clone size, CDR3 protein, CDR3 DNA. The D gene is left open where the match is weak. Expanded clones are given a class, and other clones once, few, many or no size at all.

13	TRBV4-1	-	TRBJ1-2	-	CASSQGPGDGYTF	TGCGCCAGCAGCCAAGGCCCAGGGGATGGCTACACCTTC
14	TRBV11-2	TRBD2	TRBJ2-5	-	CASRGAGGKETQYF	TGTGCCAGCAGGGGAGCGGGGGGGAAAGAGACCCAGTACTTC
13	TRBV6-1	TRBD1	TRBJ2-1	-	CASAVGGRYEQFF	TGTGCCAGCGCCGTAGGGGGCAGGTATGAGCAGTTCTTC
14	TRBV4-2	-	TRBJ2-7	-	CASSQDDRSYEQYF	TGTGCCAGCAGCCAAGATGACAGGTCCTACGAGCAGTACTTC
13	TRBV5-1	-	TRBJ2-5	-	CASSLDRKETQYF	TGCGCCAGCAGCTTGGACAGGAAAGAGACCCAGTACTTC
15	TRBV4-2	TRBD1	TRBJ1-4	-	CASSPPGTGDEKLFF	TGTGCCAGCAGCCCGCCCGGGACAGGGGATGAAAAACTGTTTTTT
13	TRBV7-6	-	TRBJ1-2	-	CASSPDSNYGYTF	TGTGCCAGCAGCCCGGACAGTAACTATGGCTACACCTTC
17	TRBV2	TRBD2	TRBJ2-5	-	CASSGGLAGGNQETQYF	TGTGCCAGCAGTGGGGGACTAGCGGGAGGTAACCAAGAGACCCAGTACTTC
16	TRBV9	TRBD2	TRBJ2-4	-	CASSGEGRLAKNIQYF	TGTGCCAGCAGCGGGGAGGGGAGATTAGCCAAAAACATTCAGTACTTC
16	TRBV29-1	TRBD2	TRBJ2-1	-	CSVPPFRWEGPNEQFF	TGCAGCGTCCCACCATTCCGGTGGGAGGGCCCAAATGAGCAGTTCTTC
14	TRBV11-2	TRBD1	TRBJ1-2	once	CASSLAGGNYGYTF	TGTGCCAGCAGCCTAGCAGGGGGAAACTATGGCTACACCTTC
12	TRBV5-4	-	TRBJ2-1	-	CASSSLGNEQFF	TGTGCCAGCAGCTCCCTCGGGAATGAGCAGTTCTTC
11	TRBV19	-	TRBJ2-7	once	CASSTTGEQYF	TGTGCCAGTAGTACGACAGGCGAGCAGTACTTC
12	TRBV29-1	TRBD2	TRBJ2-1	-	CNGLAGNNEQFF	TGCAACGGACTAGCGGGGAACAATGAGCAGTTCTTC
13	TRBV6-6	-	TRBJ2-5	-	CASSNRYQETQYF	TGTGCCAGCAGTAACAGGTACCAAGAGACCCAGTACTTC
16	TRBV28	-	TRBJ1-6	-	CASSFSESSYNSPLHF	TGTGCCAGCAGTTTTTCGGAGAGCTCCTATAATTCACCCCTCCACTTT
12	TRBV6-5	TRBD1	TRBJ1-1	few	CASSSSDRDAFF	TGTGCCAGCAGTTCATCGGACAGGGATGCTTTCTTT
14	TRBV18	TRBD1	TRBJ1-5	-	CASSAGTGHQPQHF	TGTGCCAGCTCCGCCGGGACAGGGCACCAGCCCCAGCATTTT